This T cell receptor (beta chain) is drawn from a study of cytomegalovirus exposure and HLA in healthy donors. In germline, CDR1 is SQVTM, CDR2 ANQGSEA. After removal of 4 bases from V and 10 bases from J, the junction contained 7 bases not matched to a gene. There are 14 residues in the CDR3. The study ran its PCR with 60 Vbeta and 13 Jbeta primers. Only in-frame clones appear in the TCRdb table, and some are missing; sequencing was by immunoSEQ multiplex PCR. The sample has under 150,000 clones, 70% to 85% seen once; the top ten hold roughly 1.4%. To note about this clone: Its antigen is unidentified.

Whole-study findings and limits: Most TCR sequences were rare, but some public TCRs occurred in many donors. In vitro work confirmed that three CMV-associated chains recognize CMV antigens. Reports indicated that the classifier achieved high specificity and sensitivity in diagnosing cytomegalovirus status.

Material for sequencing was PBMCs. The clonotype comes from a man aged 25 to 40 in good health and CMV-seropositive. The chain uses TRBV29-1 and TRBJ2-1; 13 nucleotides align to TRBD2. The CDR3 sequence: CSVVGTSGEEEQFF. CDR3 nucleotides: TGCAGCGTTGTCGGGACTAGCGGGGAGGAGGAGCAGTTCTTC.